Below, 6 T cell receptor beta chains from the same sample are listed, as sequenced in a study of identical twins. TCRdb re-analysed the 5' RACE reads in MiXCR, keeping a single row per CDR3 protein. This table has some 500,000 distinct CDR3 sequences, 9.6% appearing once. This sample also appeared in a second study, on yellow fever vaccine responses in identical twins.

The sample was PBMCs. The receptors here all came from a woman aged 18-29 years in good health.

J is TRBJ2-2 and V is TRBV19; D might be TRBD2 (6 bases). This CDR3 has 14 amino acids. CDR1 is LNHDA, CDR2 SQIVND, per germline (reference sequence). The V and J ends lost 11 bases and 0 bases respectively, with 13 bases between them. In nucleotides, the CDR3 is TGTGCCGTAAAATGGAGGGCGAACACCGGGGAGCTGTTTTTT. Its protein is CAVKWRANTGELFF. Using reference TRBV19 and TRBJ2-2 for the parts outside the CDR3, the full variable domain is DGGITQSPKYLFRKEGQNVTLSCEQNLNHDAMYWYRQDPGQGLRLIYYSQIVNDFQKGDIAEGYSVSREKKESFPLTVTSAQKNPTAFYLCAVKWRANTGELFFGEGSRLTVL.

This chain uses TRBV28 with TRBJ2-7; D possibly matches TRBD1 or TRBD2 (5 bases each). In germline, CDR1 is MDHEN, CDR2 SYDVKM. The V gene lost 6 bases and the J gene lost 4 bases, with 22 bases spanning the gap. The CDR3 is 16 amino acids. The CDR3 reads CASSADPGRTSYEQYF. CDR3 sequence (DNA): TGTGCCAGCAGCGCCGACCCGGGACGGACCTCATACGAGCAGTACTTC.

This clonotype has a count of ten or more. For the CDR3, the DNA is TGCAGCGTTCTCGATCGACTCGCCACGGATGAGCAGTTCTTC. Its protein is CSVLDRLATDEQFF. The J gene is TRBJ2-1, the V gene TRBV29-1; D gene uncertain. V lost 5 bases and J lost 8, with 19 bases in between. The CDR3 totals 14 residues. CDR1 SQVTM and CDR2 ANQGSEA come from the germline V gene.

This clonotype was observed a few times. The chain has TRBV20-1 and TRBJ2-5; 9 bases are a match to TRBD1. In germline, CDR1 is DFQATT, CDR2 SNEGSKA (reference sequence). The CDR3 runs to 14 residues. J gave up 4 bases and V 6 bases, and 9 bases lay outside the gene matches. The CDR3 bases are TGCAGTGCCCACCTAACAGGGGGCGGAGAGACCCAGTACTTC. It yields the protein CSAHLTGGGETQYF.

This clonotype was counted ten times or more. The chain carries TRBV7-8 and TRBJ2-3; 7 nucleotides match TRBD2. The V gene's germline CDR1 is SGHVS and CDR2 FQNEAQ. This CDR3 is 15 amino acids long. V lost 2 bases, J lost 2 bases, and 4 bases stayed unmatched. In DNA, the CDR3 is TGTGCCAGCAGCTTACTAGCGGCGAACACAGATACGCAGTATTTT. Its translation is CASSLLAANTDTQYF.

In this sample, this clonotype turned up many times. V and J are TRBV29-1 and TRBJ2-7, with 7 positions matching TRBD1. This CDR3 is 12 amino acids long. V gave up 5 bases and J gave up 2 bases; unmatched junction bases: 3. Germline CDR1 and CDR2: SQVTM and ANQGSEA. This CDR3 reads CSVYTGAYEQYF. The DNA for the CDR3 is TGCAGCGTTTACACAGGGGCCTACGAGCAGTACTTC.